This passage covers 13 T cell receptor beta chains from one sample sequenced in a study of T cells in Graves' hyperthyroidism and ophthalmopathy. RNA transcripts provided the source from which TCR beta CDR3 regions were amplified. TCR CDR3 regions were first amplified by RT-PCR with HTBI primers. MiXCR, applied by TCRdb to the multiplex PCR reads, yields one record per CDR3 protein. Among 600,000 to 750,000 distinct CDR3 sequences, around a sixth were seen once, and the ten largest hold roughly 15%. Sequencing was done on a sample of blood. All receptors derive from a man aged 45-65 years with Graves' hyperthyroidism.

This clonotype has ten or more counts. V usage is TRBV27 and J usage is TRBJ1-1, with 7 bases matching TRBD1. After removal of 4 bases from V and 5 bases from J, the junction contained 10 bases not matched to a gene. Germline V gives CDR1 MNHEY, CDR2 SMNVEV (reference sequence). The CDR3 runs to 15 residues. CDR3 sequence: CASSYNTGVWTEAFF. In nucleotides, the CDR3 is TGTGCCAGCAGTTACAATACAGGGGTGTGGACTGAAGCTTTCTTT.

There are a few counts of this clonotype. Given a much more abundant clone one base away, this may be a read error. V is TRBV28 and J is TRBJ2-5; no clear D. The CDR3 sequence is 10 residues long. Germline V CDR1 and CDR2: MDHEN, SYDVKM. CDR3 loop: CASSGWTQCF. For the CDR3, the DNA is TGTGCCAGCAGTGGCTGGACCCAGTGCTTC.

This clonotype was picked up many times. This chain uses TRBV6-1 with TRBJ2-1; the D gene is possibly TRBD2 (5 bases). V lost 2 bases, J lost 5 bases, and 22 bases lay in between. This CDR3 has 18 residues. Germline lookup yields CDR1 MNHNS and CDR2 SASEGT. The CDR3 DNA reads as TGTGCCAGCAGTGAACTTGTAGGCGGGTTGGTGGTCCACAATGAGCAGTTCTTC. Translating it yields CASSELVGGLVVHNEQFF.

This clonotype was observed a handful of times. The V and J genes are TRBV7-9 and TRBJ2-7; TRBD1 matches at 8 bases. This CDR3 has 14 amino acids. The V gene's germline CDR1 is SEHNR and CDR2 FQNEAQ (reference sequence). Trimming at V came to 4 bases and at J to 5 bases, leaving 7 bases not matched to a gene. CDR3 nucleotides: TGTGCCAGCAGCTACGGGACAGGTAACCACGAGCAGTACTTC. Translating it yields CASSYGTGNHEQYF.

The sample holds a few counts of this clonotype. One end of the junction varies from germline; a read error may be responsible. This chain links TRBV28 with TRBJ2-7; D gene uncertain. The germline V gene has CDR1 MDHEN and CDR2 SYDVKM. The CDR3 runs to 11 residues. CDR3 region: CASSSPNEQCF. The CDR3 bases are TGTGCCAGCAGTTCACCCAACGAGCAGTGCTTC.

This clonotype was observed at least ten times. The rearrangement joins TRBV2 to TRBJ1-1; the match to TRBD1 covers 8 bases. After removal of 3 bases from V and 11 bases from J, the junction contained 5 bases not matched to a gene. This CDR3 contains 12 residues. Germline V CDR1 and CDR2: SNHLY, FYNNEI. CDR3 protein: CASSEDREGAFF. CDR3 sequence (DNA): TGTGCCAGCAGTGAGGACAGGGAAGGCGCTTTCTTT.

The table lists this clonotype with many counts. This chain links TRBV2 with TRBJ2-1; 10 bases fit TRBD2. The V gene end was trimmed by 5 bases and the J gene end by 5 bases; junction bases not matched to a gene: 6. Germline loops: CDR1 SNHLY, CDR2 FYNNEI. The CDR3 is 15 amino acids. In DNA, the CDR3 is TGTGCCAGCAGTAAAAGCGGGAGGGATGACAATGAGCAGTTCTTC. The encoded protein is CASSKSGRDDNEQFF.

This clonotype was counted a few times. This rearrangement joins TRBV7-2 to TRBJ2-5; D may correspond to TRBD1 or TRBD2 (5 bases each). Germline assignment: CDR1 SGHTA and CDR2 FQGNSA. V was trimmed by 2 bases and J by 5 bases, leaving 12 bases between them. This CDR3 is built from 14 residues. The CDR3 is CASSLTGRKETQYF. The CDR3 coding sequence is TGTGCCAGCAGCTTAACGGGGCGCAAGGAGACCCAGTACTTC.

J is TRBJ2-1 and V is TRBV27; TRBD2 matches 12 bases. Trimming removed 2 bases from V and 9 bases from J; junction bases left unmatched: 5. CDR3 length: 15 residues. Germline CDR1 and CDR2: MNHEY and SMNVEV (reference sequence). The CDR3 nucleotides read TGTGCCAGCAGTTTAAGGCTAGCGGGAGGGCCTGAGCAGTTCTTC. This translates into CASSLRLAGGPEQFF.

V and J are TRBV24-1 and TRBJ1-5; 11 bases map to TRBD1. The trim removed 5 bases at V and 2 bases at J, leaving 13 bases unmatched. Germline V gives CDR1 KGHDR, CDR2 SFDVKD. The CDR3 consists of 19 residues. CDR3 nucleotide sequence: TGTGCCACCAGTGGTACCCGGGACAGGGGGACCTCGGGCAATCAGCCCCAGCATTTT. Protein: CATSGTRDRGTSGNQPQHF.

The CDR3 loop reads CASSQDRGGAPLHF. The DNA of the CDR3 is TGTGCCAGCAGCCAAGATCGCGGGGGAGCACCCCTCCACTTT. The chain employs TRBV3-1 and TRBJ1-6, with D tentatively TRBD1 (5 bases). The CDR3 spans 14 residues. Germline V CDR1 and CDR2: LGHDT, YNNKEL (reference sequence). The ends were cut back, 0 bases at V and 11 bases at J, with 11 bases in the middle. The full variable domain, in which reference TRBV3-1 and TRBJ1-6 provide the parts outside the CDR3, is DTAVSQTPKYLVTQMGNDKSIKCEQNLGHDTMYWYKQDSKKFLKIMFSYNNKELIINETVPNRFSPKSPDKAHLNLHINSLELGDSAVYFCASSQDRGGAPLHFGNGTRLTVT.

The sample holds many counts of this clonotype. The CDR3 DNA is TGTGCCAGCAGCTCGGTTTCAGGGATCACGCAGTATTTT. This codes for CASSSVSGITQYF. The rearrangement links TRBV5-6 to TRBJ2-3, with D possibly TRBD1 on 5 matching bases. Germline V lookup: CDR1 SGHDT, CDR2 YYEEEE. Trimming pared 3 bases from V and 9 bases from J, leaving 14 bases between. The CDR3 consists of 13 residues.

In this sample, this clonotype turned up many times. The CDR3 DNA reads TGTGCCAGCTCAAACAGGGCCAGCCAAGAGACCCAGTACTTC. This translates into CASSNRASQETQYF. This chain uses TRBV18 with TRBJ2-5, with TRBD1 as a possible D gene (6 bases). Germline CDR1 reads KGHSH; CDR2 reads LQKENI. With 5 bases removed from V and 1 base from J, the gap between germline ends came to 11 bases. CDR3 length: 14 residues.